The 26 T cell receptor beta chains given below trace back to one sample, sequenced in a study of OX40 agonist ivuxolimab in advanced cancers. Generated by immunoSEQ multiplex PCR, the TCRdb table keeps only in-frame clones and is missing some. The sample shows about 48,000 clones, 85% to 90% of them seen only once. Here the sequenced sample was CD4+ or CD8+ T cells sorted from blood, taken in a trial of the OX40 agonist ivuxolimab. These receptors originate from an adult with an advanced solid tumor such as melanoma, head and neck, liver or kidney cancer.

This chain links TRBV6-5 with TRBJ1-1; D call uncertain. With 6 bases removed from V and 11 bases from J, the gap between germline ends came to 13 bases. The V gene's germline CDR1 is MNHEY and CDR2 SVGAGI. CDR3 length: 11 residues. CDR3 in DNA: TGTGCCAGCAGGACGGACGGGGAGGCTTTCTTT. It is translated as CASRTDGEAFF.

The V gene is TRBV4-1, the J gene TRBJ2-1; a possible D gene is TRBD1 (6 bases). Germline V gene data show CDR1 as MGHRA and CDR2 as YSYEKL. V shed 1 base and J shed 10 bases, with 20 bases lying between them. The CDR3 sequence is 16 residues long. CDR3 residues: CASSQVVQGLQWEQFF. The CDR3 nucleotides are TGCGCCAGCAGCCAAGTAGTCCAGGGGCTACAATGGGAGCAGTTCTTC.

V and J are TRBV4-1 and TRBJ2-2, with D possibly matching TRBD2 (5 bases). The CDR3 sequence is 15 residues long. Germline CDR1 MGHRA, CDR2 YSYEKL. V was trimmed by 2 bases and J by 6 bases, leaving 13 bases between them. The DNA of the CDR3 is TGCGCCAGCAGCCAAAAATCCCCGGGGTCCGGGGAGCTGTTTTTT. Protein: CASSQKSPGSGELFF.

This clone was seen only once. V is TRBV2 and J is TRBJ2-3; D remains ambiguous. The CDR3 covers 14 residues. V was clipped by 6 bases and J by 3 bases, with 13 bases between them. Germline V lookup: CDR1 SNHLY, CDR2 FYNNEI. CDR3 in amino acids: CASRSYEKTDTQYF. The CDR3 DNA reads TGTGCCAGCAGATCTTACGAAAAGACAGATACGCAGTATTTT.

This clone was seen once. This chain links TRBV12-5 with TRBJ1-2, with D maybe TRBD1 (6 bases). CDR1 is LGHNT and CDR2 is FRNRAP in the germline V gene. Trimming stripped 4 bases from V and 1 base from J, with 19 bases between. The CDR3 is made up of 17 amino acids. The CDR3 bases are TGTGCTAGTGGTTCGACCGCAGGGGAGGGAGATAACTATGGCTACACCTTC. Translated, it gives CASGSTAGEGDNYGYTF.

This sequence joins TRBV9 and TRBJ2-7, with D uncertain. Germline CDR1 is SGDLS and CDR2 is YYNGEE. V was clipped by 3 bases and J by 2 bases, with 6 bases between them. The CDR3 contains 12 residues. The CDR3 loop reads CASSADTYEQYF. As DNA, the CDR3 is TGTGCCAGCAGCGCTGACACCTACGAGCAGTACTTC.

The chain is built from TRBV25-1 and TRBJ1-2, with 7 positions matching TRBD1. CDR1 is MGHDK and CDR2 is SYGVNS in the germline V gene. There are 14 residues in the CDR3. Losses at the gene ends were 4 bases for V and 4 bases for J; bases not matched to a gene: 6. The DNA for the CDR3 is TGTGCCAGCAGTGCTACAGGGGAACGCTATGGCTACACCTTC. Translated, it gives CASSATGERYGYTF.

The V call is TRBV27, the J call TRBJ1-1; TRBD1 aligns across 8 bases. Trimming took 2 bases from V and 11 from J; bases not matched to a gene: 4. In germline, CDR1 is MNHEY, CDR2 SMNVEV (reference sequence). The CDR3 loop spans 12 amino acids. This CDR3 reads CASSLAGGDAFF. The CDR3 DNA follows: TGTGCCAGCAGTTTAGCAGGGGGCGACGCTTTCTTT.

The chain uses TRBV28 and TRBJ2-3; 8 nucleotides align to TRBD1. Trimming removed 6 bases from V and 3 bases from J; junction bases left unmatched: 8. The CDR3 length is 15 residues. CDR1 MDHEN and CDR2 SYDVKM come from the germline V gene. For the CDR3, the DNA is TGTGCCAGCAGCGCCTACAGGGGGTCTACAGATACGCAGTATTTT. Its translation is CASSAYRGSTDTQYF.

This clone was observed once. This chain connects TRBV4-3 to TRBJ1-1, with unresolved D. The CDR3 spans 16 residues. V was trimmed by 0 bases and J by 2 bases, leaving 13 bases between them. Germline V lookup: CDR1 LGHNA, CDR2 YSLEER. CDR3 protein: CASSQEMIATNTEAFF. The CDR3 DNA is TGCGCCAGCAGCCAAGAAATGATCGCTACAAACACTGAAGCTTTCTTT.

The J gene is TRBJ2-1, the V gene TRBV6-5; tentatively, D is TRBD1 (6 bases). CDR1 and CDR2 (germline): MNHEY, SVGAGI. The CDR3 is 12 residues long. V was clipped by 3 bases and J by 7 bases, with 7 bases between them. CDR3 in DNA: TGTGCCAGCAGTTATCAGGGGAATGAGCAGTTCTTC. It is translated as CASSYQGNEQFF.

The gene calls are TRBV25-1 and TRBJ1-6, with D hard to call. Looked up from germline, CDR1 is MGHDK and CDR2 is SYGVNS. The ends were cut back, 2 bases at V and 10 bases at J, with 12 bases in the middle. This CDR3 is 14 amino acids long. CDR3 residues: CASSELYGVSPLHF. CDR3 nucleotides: TGTGCCAGCAGTGAACTTTACGGGGTCTCACCCCTCCACTTT. The entire variable domain, with the rest obtained from reference TRBV25-1 and TRBJ1-6, is as follows: EADIYQTPRYLVIGTGKKITLECSQTMGHDKMYWYQQDPGMELHLIHYSYGVNSTEKGDLSSESTVSRIRTEHFPLTLESARPSHTSQYLCASSELYGVSPLHFGNGTRLTVT.

The chain recombines TRBV11-2 with TRBJ2-1; 12 bases fit TRBD2. This CDR3 is 19 amino acids long. The J segment lost 0 bases and the V segment lost 1 base, leaving 7 bases of the junction unmatched. Germline V CDR1 and CDR2: SGHAT, FQNNGV. CDR3 in amino acids: CASSLVRLAGEYSYNEQFF. In DNA form, the CDR3 reads TGTGCCAGCAGCTTAGTAAGACTAGCGGGGGAGTACTCCTACAATGAGCAGTTCTTC.

The chain employs TRBV4-1 and TRBJ2-4, with 9 bases aligning to TRBD1. Germline CDR1 and CDR2: MGHRA and YSYEKL. The V gene end was trimmed by 1 base and the J gene end by 6 bases; junction bases not matched to a gene: 4. This CDR3 spans 15 amino acids. The CDR3 sequence: CASSQGTGGRNIQYF. As DNA, the CDR3 is TGCGCCAGCAGCCAAGGAACAGGGGGCAGAAACATTCAGTACTTC.

This clone was recorded only once. The chain recombines TRBV29-1 with TRBJ1-2; TRBD1 might be the D (6 bases). V lost 7 bases and J lost 2, with 11 bases in between. The CDR3 has 12 residues. Looked up from germline, CDR1 is SQVTM and CDR2 is ANQGSEA. This CDR3 reads CSAEGDNYGYTF. The CDR3 region has the DNA TGCAGCGCCGAGGGGGACAACTATGGCTACACCTTC. The full variable domain, in which reference TRBV29-1 and TRBJ1-2 provide the parts outside the CDR3, is SAVISQKPSRDICQRGTSLTIQCQVDSQVTMMFWYRQQPGQSLTLIATANQGSEATYESGFVIDKFPISRPNLTFSTLTVSNMSPEDSSIYLCSAEGDNYGYTFGSGTRLTVV.

This chain uses TRBV6-6 with TRBJ2-7; 8 nucleotides agree with TRBD2. The ends lost 3 bases at V and 6 bases at J; junction bases unmatched: 7. The length of the CDR3 is 14 residues. CDR1 is MNHNY, CDR2 SVGAGI, per germline (reference sequence). As DNA, the CDR3 is TGTGCCAGCAGTTATGCGGGGGGAACCAGCGAGCAGTACTTC. It specifies CASSYAGGTSEQYF.

Here the CDR3 DNA reads TGTGCCAGCAGTCTTCTTCAGACGGCCTACGAGCAGTACTTC. It is translated as CASSLLQTAYEQYF. The V and J genes are TRBV6-5 and TRBJ2-7; D gene uncertain. Germline V CDR1 and CDR2: MNHEY, SVGAGI. The CDR3 has 14 amino acids. The V end lost 5 bases, the J end lost 2 bases, and 13 bases lay between the germline ends.

V and J are TRBV19 and TRBJ1-1, with D perhaps matching TRBD1 (5 bases). This CDR3 is 15 amino acids long. Germline loops: CDR1 LNHDA, CDR2 SQIVND (reference sequence). The V end lost 0 bases, the J end lost 1 base, and 9 bases lay between the germline ends. The CDR3 region is CASSIDGGANTEAFF. The DNA of the CDR3 is TGTGCCAGTAGTATAGATGGCGGGGCGAACACTGAAGCTTTCTTT.

This sequence joins TRBV14 and TRBJ2-1; the D gene is possibly TRBD2 (5 bases). Between the trimmed V and J ends, which lost 4 bases and 3 bases, there was a span of 13 bases. Germline CDR1 is SGHDN and CDR2 is FVKESK. The CDR3 is made up of 15 amino acids. CDR3 nucleotide sequence: TGTGCCAGCAGCCTAGGTCTCGGGATCTACAATGAGCAGTTCTTC. Translation: CASSLGLGIYNEQFF.

The chain recombines TRBV11-1 with TRBJ2-1; D is uncertain. In germline, CDR1 is SGHAT, CDR2 FQDESV (reference sequence). The V gene lost 5 bases and the J gene lost 0 bases, with 20 bases spanning the gap. The CDR3 sequence is 18 residues long. The DNA for the CDR3 is TGTGCCAGCAGCCCTGACTCTTTTTTCGGCAGCTCCTACAATGAGCAGTTCTTC. Its protein product is CASSPDSFFGSSYNEQFF.

The chain combines TRBV19 with TRBJ2-1; TRBD2 matches 10 bases. CDR1 LNHDA and CDR2 SQIVND come from the germline V gene (reference sequence). Trimming took 2 bases from V and 5 from J; bases not matched to a gene: 3. CDR3 length equals 15 residues. The CDR3 bases are TGTGCCAGTAGTATACTAGCGGGGGCTAACAATGAGCAGTTCTTC. Its translation is CASSILAGANNEQFF. The full variable domain, with the rest looked up from reference TRBV19 and TRBJ2-1, is DGGITQSPKYLFRKEGQNVTLSCEQNLNHDAMYWYRQDPGQGLRLIYYSQIVNDFQKGDIAEGYSVSREKKESFPLTVTSAQKNPTAFYLCASSILAGANNEQFFGPGTRLTVL.

The chain joins TRBV7-2 to TRBJ2-1; TRBD2 agrees at 12 bases. Germline-derived CDR1 and CDR2 are SGHTA and FQGNSA. This CDR3 is built from 14 residues. V was clipped by 5 bases and J by 8 bases; unmatched bases: 4. The CDR3 region has the DNA TGTGCCAGCAGCGCTAGCGGGGGGGTGGATGAGCAGTTCTTC. Translation: CASSASGGVDEQFF.

V and J are TRBV4-3 and TRBJ2-7; D might be TRBD1 (5 bases). Germline loops: CDR1 LGHNA, CDR2 YSLEER. The ends were cut back, 3 bases at V and 3 bases at J, with 9 bases in the middle. CDR3 length: 13 amino acids. The CDR3: CASSQGRDYEQYF. In DNA form, the CDR3 reads TGCGCCAGCAGCCAGGGCAGGGACTACGAGCAGTACTTC.

This rearrangement joins TRBV15 to TRBJ1-4; D possibly corresponds to TRBD1 (5 bases). CDR3 length equals 16 residues. The V gene's germline CDR1 is LNHNV and CDR2 YYDKDF (reference sequence). The ends were cut back, 5 bases at V and 2 bases at J, with 15 bases in the middle. CDR3: CATSPGEGATNEKLFF. CDR3 DNA: TGTGCCACCAGCCCGGGGGAAGGAGCGACTAATGAAAAACTGTTTTTT. Looking up the rest from reference TRBV15 and TRBJ1-4 gives the full variable domain: DAMVIQNPRYQVTQFGKPVTLSCSQTLNHNVMYWYQQKSSQAPKLLFHYYDKDFNNEADTPDNFQSRRPNTSFCFLDIRSPGLGDTAMYLCATSPGEGATNEKLFFGSGTQLSVL.

A single count supports this clone. The chain combines TRBV7-9 with TRBJ2-5; 9 nucleotides line up with TRBD1. The germline V gene has CDR1 SEHNR and CDR2 FQNEAQ (reference sequence). V lost 6 bases and J lost 5; bases outside the gene matches: 13. This CDR3 is 16 amino acids long. The CDR3 loop is CASRDPTGGLTETQYF. CDR3 DNA: TGTGCCAGCAGGGACCCGACAGGGGGACTTACGGAGACCCAGTACTTC.

The chain has TRBV29-1 and TRBJ1-1; possible D gene TRBD1, 6 bases. This CDR3 is 13 amino acids long. The germline V and J ends were trimmed by 7 bases and 3 bases, with 15 bases remaining between them. Germline assignment: CDR1 SQVTM and CDR2 ANQGSEA. The CDR3 DNA reads as TGCAGCGCCCATTCGGGGGCGGACACTGAAGCTTTCTTT. Encoded protein: CSAHSGADTEAFF.